Given below is one T cell receptor (beta chain) in context. Its cognate antigen has yet to be identified. There are no base qualities to consult, and no much larger clone falls within one base. Sorted unstimulated T cells and proliferating T cells recovered from mixed lymphocyte reactions were subjected to TCRbeta CDR3 sequencing. Fresh whole blood from roughly ten HLA-typed healthy donors was used to isolate PBMCs. This sample was included in a study of siplizumab effects on memory and regulatory T cells (dated by TCRdb to the late 2010s). Regarding the complete study: The effect of the anti-CD2 antibody siplizumab on alloreactive T-cell subsets was examined in allogeneic mixed lymphocyte reactions constructed from human PBMCs. Study-wide findings and limitations: Because sequences at frequencies below about 10^-5 were poorly captured, only a minor fraction of alloreactive clones could be mapped back to unstimulated subsets. Roughly 75-95% of proliferating CD4+ or CD8+ clones could not be assigned a naive or memory phenotype. Compared with memory T cells, unstimulated naive T cells appeared more diverse, and naive cells seemed to make a substantial contribution to the alloresponse. Of the alloreactive CD4+ clones that could be mapped, the Treg-derived share averaged about 67% with siplizumab compared with 26.9% in control reactions. Siplizumab significantly reduced the cumulative frequency of alloreactive sequences traceable to unstimulated CD4+ memory T cells. Whether proliferating Tregs from siplizumab cultures actually had suppressive function was not functionally confirmed.

Receptor libraries were prepared by the immunoSEQ multiplex PCR assay. The deep sequencing platform assayed some 98,000 TCR templates per sample. Genomic DNA extracted from sorted T cells was used for TCRbeta CDR3 sequencing. The original methods were these. The R programming language was used for clonal analysis of TCRbeta CDR3 data. Comparing unstimulated samples against CFSE-low samples taken after the reaction was how alloreactive CD4+ and CD8+ clones were defined. Regulatory or non-regulatory origin was assigned to alloreactive CD4+ clones by matching of sequences to sorted unstimulated Treg and non-Treg repertoires. TCRdb stores this immuneACCESS table with in-frame sequences only. Part of the clones is absent; in the studies checked, under half of the shortfall reflects unresolved V genes, and no reason is known for the rest. V, J and clone size reflect that table, while D and trimming were determined from the DNA. The sample profile shows about 100,000 clones; around 90% of them were found once. Under 3% of the sample rests with the top ten.

Germline trimming amounts to 5 bases on V and 6 bases on J, with 8 as the count of junction bases outside the gene matches. Reading from cysteine to phenylalanine, the CDR3 counts 14 amino acids. Here the CDR3 DNA is all that survives: 42 bases in frame from base 1. The CDR1 and CDR2 encoded by the germline V gene (reference sequence) are SEHNR and FQNEAQ. The receptor comes from a human donor in good health. Some clones in this sample may be carry-over from other donors' samples. Recombination connected TRBV7-9 to TRBJ2-7; 9 bases in the middle match TRBD1. Specimen: CD4+ T cells sorted from blood. At the DNA level, the sequence is TGTGCCAGCAGCAGTGATTTACAGGGGGCCGAGCAGTACTTC. It is translated as CASSSDLQGAEQYF.